The sequence of this T cell receptor beta chain was determined in a study of T-cell reconstitution after alpha-beta-depleted transplantation in children. Preparing the TCRbeta library involved the use of unique molecular identifiers. Using its own MiXCR run on the PCR reads, TCRdb lists one record per CDR3 protein. The table shows fewer than 550,000 distinct CDR3 sequences, with about an eighth occurring only once. Losses at the gene ends were 0 bases for V and 6 bases for J; bases not matched to a gene: 9. The CDR3 extends over 18 amino acids. Germline lookup yields CDR1 LGHNT and CDR2 FRNRAP. This chain joins TRBV12-5 and TRBJ1-5; 12 nucleotides line up with TRBD1. Sequenced material: PBMCs, mostly from graft donor cells, taken 180 days after TCRalphabeta/CD19-depleted stem cell transplant. The sequence derives from a female patient under 10 years old who had a stem cell transplant for aplastic anemia, so the T cells may come from the graft donor. The chain's CDR3 is CASGLVWDRGLIRQPQHF. The CDR3 nucleotides read TGTGCTAGTGGTTTGGTATGGGACAGGGGGCTTATCCGTCAGCCCCAGCATTTT.